The T cell receptor beta chain described here comes from a study of T cell responses to AZD1222 COVID-19 vaccine. A single count supports this clone. Sequencing was performed with immunoSEQ multiplex PCR; in TCRdb, only in-frame clones are kept and a portion is missing. The table includes about 140,000 clones, 75% to 90% detected once. The germline V gene has CDR1 SNHLY and CDR2 FYNNEI. The CDR3 sequence is 13 residues long. Germline trimming cut 8 bases from V and 9 bases from J; bases unmatched to any gene: 10. The starting material was peripheral blood, obtained on day 0 of AZD1222 vaccination. The chain recombines TRBV2 with TRBJ1-5; TRBD1 matches at 7 bases. The TCR comes from an adult in good health. CDR3 residues: CASSSGTVRPQHF. CDR3 in DNA: TGTGCCAGCTCGTCTGGGACAGTACGGCCCCAGCATTTT.